This record covers a single TCR beta chain. As yet, its antigen is unknown. A single record per CDR3 protein comes from TCRdb applying MiXCR to the 5' RACE reads. The table shows a few hundred thousand distinct CDR3 sequences, with around 6.8% occurring only once. These data originate in a study of T cells after yellow fever vaccination. Study overall: Fractions with few cells were prepared using SMART-Seq v4 Ultra Low Input. Study-wide results and limits: Clonotypes appearing in both CD4 and CD8 compartments existed, and their share was small. A weaker but faster secondary response was observed, peaking on day 5 versus 15.

Trimming left V 0 bases short and J 9 bases short, with 12 bases between. CDR1 and CDR2 from the germline V gene are LGHNT and FRNRAP. This CDR3 is 14 amino acids long. The specimen was PBMCs, collected more than 40 days after the first yellow fever vaccination. The source is a man in his late teens or twenties who received the YFV17D yellow fever vaccine. The V gene is TRBV12-5, the J gene TRBJ2-1, with D perhaps being TRBD1 or TRBD2 (5 bases each). The CDR3 sequence is CASGLVTGTLEQFF. DNA of the CDR3: TGTGCTAGTGGTTTGGTCACCGGGACGCTTGAGCAGTTCTTC.